This entry lists 19 T cell receptor beta chains sequenced from one sample in a study of cytomegalovirus exposure and HLA in healthy donors. PCR amplification relied on 60 Vbeta primers (plus 13 Jbeta primers). TCRdb's table, derived via immunoSEQ multiplex PCR, lists solely in-frame clones and lacks some. The table records about 140,000 clones, roughly 86% of them present only once. Sequenced input: PBMCs. All receptors come from a woman aged 35 to 49 in good health and CMV-seronegative.

The genes are TRBV7-8 and TRBJ2-7; no firm D call. The ends were cut back, 1 base at V and 3 bases at J, with 4 bases in the middle. Germline V gives CDR1 SGHVS, CDR2 FQNEAQ. This CDR3 comprises 12 residues. The CDR3 nucleotides read TGTGCCAGCAGCTTAGTTAGCTACGAGCAGTACTTC. Protein sequence: CASSLVSYEQYF.

CDR3 in amino acids: CASLLENEKLFF. CDR3 sequence (DNA): TGTGCCAGCCTTTTAGAGAATGAAAAACTGTTTTTT. The chain recombines TRBV2 with TRBJ1-4, with D hard to call. The CDR3 contains 12 residues. V dropped 8 bases and J dropped 5 bases, with 9 bases sitting between them. From germline, CDR1 is SNHLY and CDR2 FYNNEI.

The rearrangement links TRBV28 to TRBJ2-3; possible D gene TRBD1, 5 bases. CDR3 length: 15 residues. Trimming removed 5 bases from V and 2 bases from J, with 14 bases in between. Germline CDR1 reads MDHEN; CDR2 reads SYDVKM. CDR3 in amino acids: CASSRPTGFTDTQYF. CDR3 in DNA: TGTGCCAGCAGTCGACCTACAGGATTCACAGATACGCAGTATTTT.

The chain employs TRBV9 and TRBJ1-2; no clear D. This CDR3 has 14 amino acids. Germline V gene lookup returns CDR1 SGDLS and CDR2 YYNGEE. Trimming left V 6 bases short and J 7 bases short, with 19 bases between. CDR3 sequence (DNA): TGTGCCAGCACCTCTCGCGAACCGGTCGGTGGCTACACCTTC. Protein sequence: CASTSREPVGGYTF.

The chain employs TRBV7-2 and TRBJ2-7; 9 bases agree with TRBD2. CDR1 SGHTA and CDR2 FQGNSA come from the germline V gene. CDR3 length equals 14 residues. Unmatched junction bases numbered 5, after V lost 6 bases and J lost 2 bases. The CDR3 spells CASSSLAGTYEQYF. The CDR3 nucleotides are TGTGCCAGCAGTTCCCTAGCGGGGACCTACGAGCAGTACTTC.

The chain joins TRBV10-1 to TRBJ1-1; 7 nucleotides line up with TRBD1. The CDR3 totals 15 residues. V dropped 0 bases and J dropped 6; count of bases not matched to a gene: 7. Germline V gene data show CDR1 as WNHNN and CDR2 as SYGVQD (reference sequence). Here the CDR3 reads CASSESGGQGPEAFF. The CDR3 DNA sequence: TGCGCCAGCAGTGAGTCAGGGGGCCAGGGTCCTGAAGCTTTCTTT.

This clone has a handful of counts. The V and J genes are TRBV6-6 and TRBJ2-1, with D perhaps matching TRBD1 (6 bases). Germline-derived CDR1 and CDR2 are MNHNY and SVGAGI (reference sequence). The CDR3 consists of 13 residues. V was clipped by 7 bases and J by 6 bases, with 13 bases between them. The CDR3 region is CASNPTRGNEQFF. The CDR3 nucleotides are TGTGCCAGCAACCCAACCAGGGGCAATGAGCAGTTCTTC.

This clone has more than one count but fewer than ten. The chain is built from TRBV5-6 and TRBJ1-1; D uncertain. V was clipped by 4 bases and J by 0 bases, with 19 bases between them. In germline, CDR1 is SGHDT, CDR2 YYEEEE. The CDR3 covers 17 residues. Here the CDR3 reads CASSADARGNLNTEAFF. The CDR3 DNA reads TGTGCCAGCAGCGCCGACGCCCGAGGGAACCTGAACACTGAAGCTTTCTTT.

In this sample, this clone turned up a few times. The V and J genes are TRBV5-1 and TRBJ2-7, with TRBD1 as a possible D gene (5 bases). The germline CDR1 and CDR2 sequences are SGHRS and YFSETQ. Trimming removed 0 bases at V and 4 bases at J, with 14 bases between. CDR3 length: 15 amino acids. CDR3 nucleotide sequence: TGCGCCAGCAGCTTGGGCGACAGTGGCACGTACGAGCAGTACTTC. Encoded protein: CASSLGDSGTYEQYF.

This chain uses TRBV7-8 with TRBJ1-5; D gene unclear. The V end lost 2 bases, the J end lost 7 bases, and 12 bases lay between the germline ends. Germline CDR1 and CDR2: SGHVS and FQNEAQ. CDR3 length: 14 residues. CDR3 amino acids: CASSLYRTGQPQHF. CDR3 in DNA: TGTGCCAGCAGCTTATACCGGACGGGGCAGCCCCAGCATTTT.

The V call is TRBV5-1, the J call TRBJ2-3; 7 positions match TRBD1. V lost 2 bases to trimming and J lost 2 bases; unmatched junction nucleotides: 2. Germline loops: CDR1 SGHRS, CDR2 YFSETQ. This CDR3 is built from 14 residues. CDR3 sequence: CASSFDRVTDTQYF. The CDR3 DNA reads as TGCGCCAGCAGCTTTGACAGGGTCACAGATACGCAGTATTTT.

The chain combines TRBV5-4 with TRBJ2-6; D gene unclear. CDR1 and CDR2 (germline): SGHNT, YYREEE (reference sequence). The CDR3 length is 14 residues. The V and J ends lost 4 bases and 4 bases respectively, with 9 bases between them. The CDR3 coding sequence is TGTGCCAGCAGCGGCGCAGGCGGGGCCAACGTCCTGACTTTC. Encoded protein: CASSGAGGANVLTF.

The V gene is TRBV28, the J gene TRBJ1-5; 8 bases match TRBD1. Germline assignment: CDR1 MDHEN and CDR2 SYDVKM. CDR3 size: 15 residues. The ends lost 6 bases at V and 2 bases at J; junction bases unmatched: 6. The CDR3 protein is CASSPSGGGNQPQHF. CDR3 nucleotides: TGTGCCAGCAGCCCTTCAGGGGGCGGCAATCAGCCCCAGCATTTT.

The J gene is TRBJ2-3, the V gene TRBV10-2; D remains unclear. The germline V gene encodes CDR1 WSHSY and CDR2 SAAADI. V was pared by 5 bases and J by 2 bases, with 5 bases between. CDR3 length: 12 amino acids. The CDR3, as DNA: TGCGCCAGCAGTTTTAACACAGATACGCAGTATTTT. Protein sequence: CASSFNTDTQYF.

This clone was counted once. The chain employs TRBV5-1 and TRBJ2-3; 7 bases agree with TRBD2. CDR1 SGHRS and CDR2 YFSETQ come from the germline V gene. V dropped 4 bases and J dropped 1; count of bases not matched to a gene: 12. This CDR3 is built from 17 residues. The CDR3 region is CASSRYGGGTGTDTQYF. CDR3 DNA sequence: TGCGCCAGCAGCCGCTACGGCGGGGGTACCGGCACAGATACGCAGTATTTT.

This clone was counted only a few times. The chain is built from TRBV4-3 and TRBJ2-3; possible D gene TRBD2, 5 bases. Per the germline V gene, CDR1 is LGHNA and CDR2 is YSLEER. The CDR3 sequence is 15 residues long. V lost 5 bases and J lost 0, with 12 bases in between. CDR3 coding DNA: TGCGCCAGCAGCAAGTTAGCGACTAGCACAGATACGCAGTATTTT. It encodes CASSKLATSTDTQYF.

The V call is TRBV28, the J call TRBJ1-1, with 7 bases matching TRBD1. J gave up 1 base and V 5 bases, and 7 bases lay outside the gene matches. The germline CDR1 and CDR2 sequences are MDHEN and SYDVKM. The CDR3 sequence is 15 residues long. This CDR3 is CASSRTGTENTEAFF. In DNA, the CDR3 is TGTGCCAGCAGTAGAACCGGGACAGAGAACACTGAAGCTTTCTTT. Full variable domain (outside the CDR3, taken from reference TRBV28 and TRBJ1-1): DVKVTQSSRYLVKRTGEKVFLECVQDMDHENMFWYRQDPGLGLRLIYFSYDVKMKEKGDIPEGYSVSREKKERFSLILESASTNQTSMYLCASSRTGTENTEAFFGQGTRLTVV.

CDR3: CASSQEQGRTYEQYF. As DNA, the CDR3 is TGTGCCAGCAGCCAAGAACAGGGGCGAACCTACGAGCAGTACTTC. The rearrangement links TRBV4-2 to TRBJ2-7, with 7 bases matching TRBD1. Looked up from germline, CDR1 is LGHNA and CDR2 is YNFKEQ. This CDR3 region has 15 residues. The V and J ends lost 0 bases and 2 bases, in that order; junction bases with no gene match: 4.

The chain couples TRBV7-9 to TRBJ2-3; possible D gene TRBD2, 5 bases. CDR3 size: 15 residues. The V and J ends lost 1 base and 2 bases respectively, with 10 bases between them. Germline values: CDR1 SEHNR, CDR2 FQNEAQ (reference sequence). The CDR3 loop reads CASSLDPGYTDTQYF. In nucleotides, the CDR3 is TGTGCCAGCAGCTTAGACCCGGGGTACACAGATACGCAGTATTTT.